Following are 11 T cell receptor beta chains from one sample sequenced in a study of blood T cell repertoires in COVID-19. Assay: immunoSEQ multiplex PCR; the TCRdb copy retains only in-frame clones and omits some. The data contain a few hundred thousand clones, 88% of them singletons. Sequencing input: peripheral blood. These receptors were taken from a man aged 55 to 70 who had recovered from COVID-19.

The CDR3 region has the DNA TGTGCCGCGGCGGGGGGTCGGACAGATACGCAGTATTTT. Translated, it gives CAAAGGRTDTQYF. The gene calls are TRBV7-2 and TRBJ2-3; 8 bases align to TRBD2. The CDR3 covers 13 residues. Germline CDR1 reads SGHTA; CDR2 reads FQGNSA. With 11 bases clipped from V and 3 bases from J, the junction kept 7 bases outside the gene matches.

The chain recombines TRBV24-1 with TRBJ1-5; 7 bases map to TRBD1. Germline V gives CDR1 KGHDR, CDR2 SFDVKD. The CDR3 is 13 amino acids. V shed 4 bases and J 7 bases; nucleotides not matched to a gene: 3. The CDR3 here is CATSDPGGQPQHF. CDR3 coding DNA: TGTGCCACCAGTGACCCAGGGGGGCAGCCCCAGCATTTT.

This chain uses TRBV5-4 with TRBJ2-7; D possibly corresponds to TRBD1 (6 bases). V was trimmed by 4 bases and J by 5 bases, leaving 13 bases between them. The germline V gene has CDR1 SGHNT and CDR2 YYREEE (reference sequence). The CDR3 loop spans 13 amino acids. CDR3 in amino acids: CASSGYRVDEQYF. DNA for the CDR3: TGTGCCAGCAGCGGGTACAGGGTCGACGAGCAGTACTTC.

The chain uses TRBV18 and TRBJ1-4, with D uncertain. V was clipped by 5 bases and J by 4 bases, with 17 bases between them. The germline V gene has CDR1 KGHSH and CDR2 LQKENI. The CDR3 sequence is 16 residues long. The CDR3 region is CASSTRLYGDNEKLFF. The CDR3 coding sequence is TGTGCCAGCTCAACCCGGCTCTACGGGGATAATGAAAAACTGTTTTTT.

This clone has a handful of counts. The chain joins TRBV4-1 to TRBJ2-1, with 9 bases fitting TRBD2. The CDR3 has 14 amino acids. Trimming took 6 bases from V and 8 from J; bases not matched to a gene: 8. Per the germline V gene, CDR1 is MGHRA and CDR2 is YSYEKL. The CDR3 spells CASSSAGGPYEQFF. The CDR3 nucleotides read TGCGCCAGCAGTAGCGCGGGGGGGCCATATGAGCAGTTCTTC.

The chain employs TRBV19 and TRBJ1-5, with D uncertain. CDR3 length: 15 residues. Germline V gene lookup returns CDR1 LNHDA and CDR2 SQIVND (reference sequence). Trimming took off 1 base at V and 3 bases at J, with 10 bases between the two ends. The DNA for the CDR3 is TGTGCCAGTAGTATAGTAATTGAGAACAATCAGCCCCAGCATTTT. Its translation is CASSIVIENNQPQHF.

This chain links TRBV7-9 with TRBJ2-3, with 10 positions matching TRBD2. Germline V gives CDR1 SEHNR, CDR2 FQNEAQ (reference sequence). The CDR3 loop spans 16 amino acids. Trimming at V came to 1 base and at J to 6 bases, leaving 7 bases not matched to a gene. CDR3 sequence (DNA): TGTGCCAGCAGCTTAGGGGGCAGCGGGGGGGTGGATACGCAGTATTTT. Protein: CASSLGGSGGVDTQYF.

The rearrangement links TRBV9 to TRBJ1-1; a possible D gene is TRBD1 (5 bases). V shed 4 bases and J shed 0 bases, with 22 bases lying between them. The CDR3 extends over 18 amino acids. The germline CDR1 and CDR2 sequences are SGDLS and YYNGEE. The CDR3 region is CASSPRISTGGMNTEAFF. The CDR3 region has the DNA TGTGCCAGCAGCCCCCGTATTTCGACCGGGGGAATGAACACTGAAGCTTTCTTT.

The chain combines TRBV19 with TRBJ1-5; D is uncertain. V shed 1 base and J shed 5 bases, with 6 bases lying between them. Germline values: CDR1 LNHDA, CDR2 SQIVND (reference sequence). The CDR3 contains 13 residues. CDR3 residues: CASSIVADQPQHF. The CDR3 DNA reads TGTGCCAGTAGTATAGTCGCGGATCAGCCCCAGCATTTT.

The V gene is TRBV11-1, the J gene TRBJ2-5, with D possibly matching TRBD2 (5 bases). V gave up 5 bases and J gave up 5 bases, with 21 bases separating them. The CDR3 loop spans 16 amino acids. Germline V gene lookup returns CDR1 SGHAT and CDR2 FQDESV (reference sequence). The CDR3 sequence: CASSRQSGKRRETQYF. The CDR3 coding sequence is TGTGCCAGCAGCCGACAATCGGGGAAGAGGCGGGAGACCCAGTACTTC.

The rearrangement uses TRBV9 and TRBJ2-7; D gene unclear. Deletions cut 4 bases from V and 2 bases from J, with 13 bases between. Germline CDR1 reads SGDLS; CDR2 reads YYNGEE. This CDR3 is 14 amino acids long. CDR3 DNA: TGTGCCAGCAGCTCTCTCGCACATACCTACGAGCAGTACTTC. Its translation: CASSSLAHTYEQYF.